Shown below are 9 T cell receptor beta chains from a single sample sequenced in a study of blood T cell repertoires in COVID-19. Libraries were prepared by immunoSEQ multiplex PCR; TCRdb keeps only in-frame clonotypes and omits some of them. Among some 510,000 clones, over 75% were seen once, and the ten largest hold 1.8%. Sequences were obtained from PBMCs or T cells enriched from blood (not recorded which). The receptors shown here come from a woman aged 40-49 years who had recovered from COVID-19.

V usage is TRBV6-1 and J usage is TRBJ2-3; 7 nucleotides agree with TRBD2. The CDR3 loop spans 15 amino acids. V lost 0 bases, J lost 5 bases, and 5 bases stayed unmatched. CDR1 MNHNS and CDR2 SASEGT come from the germline V gene. The CDR3 here is CASSEAGRGQDTQYF. The CDR3 region has the DNA TGTGCCAGCAGTGAAGCGGGGAGGGGCCAAGATACGCAGTATTTT.

The V call is TRBV21-1, the J call TRBJ2-2; the table names TRBD1, a call not compared with the DNA. TRBV21-1 is a recognized pseudogene. CDR3 length equals 17 residues. CDR3 sequence reads: CASSKGSNRANTGELFF. In DNA form, the CDR3 reads TGTGCCAGCAGCAAAGGGAGCAACAGGGCGAACACCGGGGAGCTGTTTTTT.

J is TRBJ1-1 and V is TRBV7-2; D gene ambiguous. The CDR3 runs to 15 residues. With 3 bases removed from V and 10 bases from J, the gap between germline ends came to 21 bases. The germline V gene encodes CDR1 SGHTA and CDR2 FQGNSA. The CDR3 nucleotides are TGTGCCAGCAGCTTTTCCGGGTCTGCCGTTTCTCGAGCTTTCTTT. Amino acid sequence: CASSFSGSAVSRAFF.

Here the CDR3 reads CASSLWDRASYEQYF. The CDR3 DNA follows: TGTGCCAGCAGTTTATGGGACAGGGCCTCCTACGAGCAGTACTTC. The chain combines TRBV28 with TRBJ2-7; 8 bases fit TRBD1. The CDR3 is 15 amino acids. V dropped 0 bases and J dropped 0; count of bases not matched to a gene: 1. Germline CDR1 is MDHEN and CDR2 is SYDVKM.

The DNA of the CDR3 is TGTGCCAGCAGCCAAGCAGGGGGCTATGAAAAACTGTTTTTT. Protein product: CASSQAGGYEKLFF. V gene TRBV3-1 (or the pseudogene TRBV3-2) combines with J gene TRBJ1-4; the match to TRBD1 covers 8 bases. J was trimmed by 6 bases and V by 1 base; bases with no gene match: 1. The germline V gene has CDR1 LGHDT and CDR2 YNNKEL (reference sequence). CDR3 length equals 14 residues.

The chain is built from TRBV12-3 or TRBV12-4 and TRBJ2-1; 11 bases align to TRBD2. Trimming removed 9 bases from V and 10 bases from J; junction bases left unmatched: 8. The CDR3 contains 13 residues. The CDR3 loop reads CASRLAGQSEQFF. CDR3 nucleotide sequence: TGTGCCAGTAGACTAGCGGGACAATCCGAGCAGTTCTTC.

This chain connects TRBV12-3 or TRBV12-4 to TRBJ2-7; no clear D. V was clipped by 3 bases and J by 3 bases, with 9 bases between them. The CDR3 is 13 amino acids. CDR3 sequence (DNA): TGTGCCAGCAGTTTTTTGGGCAACTACGAGCAGTACTTC. As protein: CASSFLGNYEQYF.

This chain uses TRBV4-3 with TRBJ1-3; D is unresolved. The length of the CDR3 is 15 residues. The V and J ends lost 1 base and 3 bases respectively, with 10 bases between them. Germline V lookup: CDR1 LGHNA, CDR2 YSLEER. The CDR3 sequence: CASSQVHGVGNTIYF. The CDR3 DNA follows: TGCGCCAGCAGCCAAGTGCACGGGGTTGGAAACACCATATATTTT.

This chain joins TRBV7-2 and TRBJ2-6, with D tentatively TRBD2 (5 bases). Trimming took 2 bases from V and 3 from J, leaving 14 bases between them. The length of the CDR3 is 17 residues. Germline V lookup: CDR1 SGHTA, CDR2 FQGNSA. The CDR3 nucleotides read TGTGCCAGCAGCTTAAATCTGGGAGTCTTTGGGGCCAACGTCCTGACTTTC. Protein product: CASSLNLGVFGANVLTF.